What follows describes a single T cell receptor beta chain. The sample originates from a study of blood T cell dynamics during melanoma immunotherapy. Some clones are missing from TCRdb's copy, which holds only in-frame ones; the method was immunoSEQ multiplex PCR. The table has about 10,000 clones, approximately 87% seen once. V was trimmed by 4 bases and J by 5 bases, leaving 17 bases between them. Looked up from germline, CDR1 is GTSNPN and CDR2 is SVGIG (reference sequence). This CDR3 region has 14 residues. Time point here: pre-treatment baseline. The starting material was blood, obtained from a patient treated with checkpoint blockade. This TCR was recovered from a human donor with melanoma. This chain joins TRBV30 and TRBJ1-1; a weak D match, TRBD1 (5 bases). CDR3 nucleotides: TGTGCCTGGACCCAGGGTTATAAGTCAACTGAAGCTTTCTTT. It specifies CAWTQGYKSTEAFF.